This entry lists 13 T cell receptor beta chains sequenced from one sample in a study of patients and donors after allogeneic stem cell transplantation. TCRdb independently ran MiXCR on the RT-PCR reads; one entry per CDR3 protein. Of some 880,000 distinct CDR3 sequences in the sample, more than 15% were seen once. Sequencing was carried out using blood, either unsorted or a sorted T cell fraction (not recorded which). These receptors all stem from a human donor who was either an allogeneic HSCT recipient or a stem cell or donor lymphocyte infusion donor (not recorded which). It is not recorded whose cells these are; they may come from a transplant donor.

The chain joins TRBV11-2 to TRBJ1-6; unclear D gene. The length of the CDR3 is 16 residues. Trimming removed 5 bases from V and 0 bases from J, with 11 bases in between. CDR1 and CDR2 from the germline V gene are SGHAT and FQNNGV. The CDR3 region has the DNA TGTGCCAGCAGCGGCCGGTTGAGCTCCTATAATTCACCCCTCCACTTT. It yields the protein CASSGRLSSYNSPLHF.

Only a few counts were recorded for this clonotype. This chain connects TRBV2 to TRBJ1-1; maybe TRBD1 (5 bases). The CDR3 totals 14 residues. The V and J ends lost 8 bases and 2 bases respectively, with 15 bases between them. The V gene's germline CDR1 is SNHLY and CDR2 FYNNEI. The DNA for the CDR3 is TGTGCCAGCCTGGCGAGGGGTTCTAACACTGAAGCTTTCTTT. Its translation is CASLARGSNTEAFF.

This clonotype has only a few counts. The chain recombines TRBV2 with TRBJ1-2; D call uncertain. Trimming cost V 3 bases and J 4 bases, with 6 bases left between them. Germline V gives CDR1 SNHLY, CDR2 FYNNEI. The CDR3 spans 12 residues. The CDR3 DNA reads TGTGCCAGCAGTGAGCAGTCCTATGGCTACACCTTC. This sequence encodes CASSEQSYGYTF.

The chain recombines TRBV20-1 with TRBJ1-2, with 11 bases lining up with TRBD1. Germline V gene data show CDR1 as DFQATT and CDR2 as SNEGSKA (reference sequence). The CDR3 runs to 15 residues. The V segment lost 5 bases and the J segment 0 bases; nucleotides outside the gene matches: 5. The CDR3 DNA is TGCAGTGCTCGATCGGACAGGGGGCCTAACTATGGCTACACCTTC. This codes for CSARSDRGPNYGYTF.

The chain combines TRBV15 with TRBJ1-2, with D possibly matching TRBD1 (6 bases). The length of the CDR3 is 13 residues. V lost 4 bases, J lost 3 bases, and 9 bases lay in between. CDR1 LNHNV and CDR2 YYDKDF come from the germline V gene (reference sequence). CDR3 coding DNA: TGTGCCACCAGCAAAGAGGGGGACTATGGCTACACCTTC. It codes for CATSKEGDYGYTF.

This clonotype came up a few times. The chain recombines TRBV15 with TRBJ1-2, with D maybe TRBD1 (6 bases). The V and J ends lost 3 bases and 5 bases respectively, with 13 bases between them. The germline gives CDR1 LNHNV, CDR2 YYDKDF (reference sequence). The CDR3 totals 14 residues. The DNA of the CDR3 is TGTGCCACCAGCAGTGCCGGGACACATTATGGCTACACCTTC. Translating it yields CATSSAGTHYGYTF.

Ten or more counts support this clonotype. The chain links TRBV20-1 to TRBJ1-1; possibly TRBD1 for D (5 bases). CDR3 length: 15 amino acids. V dropped 7 bases and J dropped 0 bases, with 18 bases sitting between them. Per germline, CDR1 DFQATT and CDR2 SNEGSKA (reference sequence). CDR3 residues: CSVQRGRVMNTEAFF. The CDR3 nucleotides read TGCAGTGTTCAGCGGGGCCGAGTTATGAACACTGAAGCTTTCTTT.

The chain has TRBV5-1 and TRBJ2-5; 7 bases line up with TRBD1. This CDR3 has 14 residues. Unmatched junction bases numbered 5, after V lost 1 base and J lost 5 bases. The germline V gene encodes CDR1 SGHRS and CDR2 YFSETQ. For the CDR3, the DNA is TGCGCCAGCAGCTTGAAGGGGGCACGGGAGACCCAGTACTTC. It codes for CASSLKGARETQYF.

This clonotype was counted a few times. The V and J genes are TRBV20-1 and TRBJ1-1; no firm D call. The CDR3 sequence is 11 residues long. The germline CDR1 and CDR2 sequences are DFQATT and SNEGSKA (reference sequence). CDR3 residues: CSTGSYTEAFF. CDR3 in DNA: TGCAGCACCGGGTCCTACACTGAAGCTTTCTTT.

This clonotype was counted a few times. The chain employs TRBV4-3 and TRBJ1-4; 9 bases map to TRBD1. V trimming: 4 bases; J trimming: 7 bases; junction bases outside the gene matches: 7. The germline V gene has CDR1 LGHNA and CDR2 YSLEER. The CDR3 totals 15 residues. The CDR3 reads CASSRNRDRAEKLFF. CDR3 DNA sequence: TGCGCCAGCAGCCGAAACCGGGACAGGGCTGAAAAACTGTTTTTT.

A few counts support this clonotype. The chain uses TRBV29-1 and TRBJ2-3; no clear D. Germline V lookup: CDR1 SQVTM, CDR2 ANQGSEA. The V and J ends lost 3 bases and 2 bases respectively, with 6 bases between them. The CDR3 consists of 12 residues. CDR3 sequence (DNA): TGCAGCGTTGATGCGTACACAGATACGCAGTATTTT. Protein: CSVDAYTDTQYF.

This clonotype was recorded a few times. The rearrangement uses TRBV6-2 or TRBV6-3 and TRBJ2-7, with D perhaps matching TRBD2 (6 bases). The CDR3 totals 11 residues. Trimming pared 6 bases from V and 5 bases from J, leaving 8 bases between. Germline CDR1 is MNHEY and CDR2 is SVGEGT. CDR3 bases: TGTGCCAGCAGCAGGGAGGACGAGCAGTACTTC. It is translated as CASSREDEQYF.

V usage is TRBV5-1 and J usage is TRBJ2-7; 9 bases map to TRBD1. The CDR3 length is 14 residues. Losses at the gene ends were 4 bases for V and 7 bases for J; bases not matched to a gene: 9. The germline gives CDR1 SGHRS, CDR2 YFSETQ. CDR3 residues: CASSTRDRVGEQYF. CDR3 bases: TGCGCCAGCAGCACCCGGGACAGGGTAGGGGAGCAGTACTTC.